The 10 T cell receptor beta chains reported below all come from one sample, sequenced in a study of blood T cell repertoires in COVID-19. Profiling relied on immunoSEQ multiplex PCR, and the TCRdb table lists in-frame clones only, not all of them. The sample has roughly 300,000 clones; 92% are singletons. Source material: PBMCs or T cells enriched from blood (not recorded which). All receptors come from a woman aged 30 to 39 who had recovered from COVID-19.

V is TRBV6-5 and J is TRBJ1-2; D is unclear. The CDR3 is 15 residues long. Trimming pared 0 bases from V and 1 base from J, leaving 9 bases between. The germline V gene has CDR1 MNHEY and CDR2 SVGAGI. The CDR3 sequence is CASSYSTGSNYGYTF. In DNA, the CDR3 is TGTGCCAGCAGTTACTCGACTGGGAGTAACTATGGCTACACCTTC.

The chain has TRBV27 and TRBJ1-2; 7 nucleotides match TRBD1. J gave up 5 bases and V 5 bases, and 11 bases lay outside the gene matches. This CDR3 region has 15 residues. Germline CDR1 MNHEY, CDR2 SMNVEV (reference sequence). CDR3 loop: CASSPWTGSPYGYTF. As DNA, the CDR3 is TGTGCCAGCAGTCCCTGGACAGGCTCCCCATATGGCTACACCTTC.

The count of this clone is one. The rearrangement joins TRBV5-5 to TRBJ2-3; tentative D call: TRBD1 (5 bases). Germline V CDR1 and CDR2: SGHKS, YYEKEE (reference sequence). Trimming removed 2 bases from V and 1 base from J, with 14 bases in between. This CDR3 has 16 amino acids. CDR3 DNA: TGTGCCAGCAGCTTTGTTCCAGGACACGGCACAGATACGCAGTATTTT. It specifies CASSFVPGHGTDTQYF.

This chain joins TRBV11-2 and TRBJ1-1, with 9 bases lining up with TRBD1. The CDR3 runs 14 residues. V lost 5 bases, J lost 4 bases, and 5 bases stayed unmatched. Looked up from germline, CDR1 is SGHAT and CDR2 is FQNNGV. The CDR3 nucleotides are TGTGCCAGCAGCCTAGGACAGGGGACCACTGAAGCTTTCTTT. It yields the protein CASSLGQGTTEAFF.

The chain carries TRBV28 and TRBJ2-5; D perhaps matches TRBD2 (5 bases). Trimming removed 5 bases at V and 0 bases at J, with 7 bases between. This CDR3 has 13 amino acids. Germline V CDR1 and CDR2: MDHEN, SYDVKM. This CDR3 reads CASSSGDQETQYF. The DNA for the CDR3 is TGTGCCAGCAGTAGCGGAGACCAAGAGACCCAGTACTTC. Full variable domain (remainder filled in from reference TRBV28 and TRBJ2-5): DVKVTQSSRYLVKRTGEKVFLECVQDMDHENMFWYRQDPGLGLRLIYFSYDVKMKEKGDIPEGYSVSREKKERFSLILESASTNQTSMYLCASSSGDQETQYFGPGTRLLVL.

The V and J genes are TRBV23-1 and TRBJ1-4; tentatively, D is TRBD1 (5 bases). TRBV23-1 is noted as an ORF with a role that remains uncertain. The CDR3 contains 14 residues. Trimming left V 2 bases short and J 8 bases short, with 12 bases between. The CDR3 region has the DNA TGCGCCAGCAGTCAACAGGGACTGACAGAAAAACTGTTTTTT. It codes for CASSQQGLTEKLFF.

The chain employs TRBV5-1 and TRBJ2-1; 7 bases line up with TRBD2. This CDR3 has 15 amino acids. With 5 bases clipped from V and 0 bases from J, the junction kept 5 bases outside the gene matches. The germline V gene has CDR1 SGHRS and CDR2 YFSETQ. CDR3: CASSNGGGSYNEQFF. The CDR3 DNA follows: TGCGCCAGCAGTAACGGCGGGGGCTCCTACAATGAGCAGTTCTTC.

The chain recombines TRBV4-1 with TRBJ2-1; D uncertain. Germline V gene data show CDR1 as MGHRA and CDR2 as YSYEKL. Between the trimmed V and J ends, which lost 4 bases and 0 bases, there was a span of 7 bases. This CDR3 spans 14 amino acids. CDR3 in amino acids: CASSPISSYNEQFF. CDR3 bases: TGCGCCAGCAGCCCCATTAGCTCCTACAATGAGCAGTTCTTC.

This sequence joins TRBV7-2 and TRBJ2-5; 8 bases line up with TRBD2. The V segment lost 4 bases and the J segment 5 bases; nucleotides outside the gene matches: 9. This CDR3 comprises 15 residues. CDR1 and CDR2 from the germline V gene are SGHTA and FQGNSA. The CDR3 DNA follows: TGTGCCAGCAGCTCCAGCGGGAGCCGGGGGGAGACCCAGTACTTC. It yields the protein CASSSSGSRGETQYF.

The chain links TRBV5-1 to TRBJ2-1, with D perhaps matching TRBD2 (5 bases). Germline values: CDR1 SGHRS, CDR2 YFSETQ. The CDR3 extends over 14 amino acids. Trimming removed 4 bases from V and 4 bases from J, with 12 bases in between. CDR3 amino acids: CASSAAGLYNEQFF. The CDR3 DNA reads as TGCGCCAGCAGCGCCGCCGGACTTTACAATGAGCAGTTCTTC.